This T cell receptor beta chain was sequenced in a study of control samples from healthy donors and cancer patients. Libraries were prepared by immunoSEQ multiplex PCR; TCRdb keeps only in-frame clonotypes and omits some of them. This table has under 20,000 clones, about 86% appearing once. Sample: PBMCs. This TCR was recovered from a woman between 70 and 85 years old with colorectal cancer.

The chain's CDR3 is CASTRGTEAFF. DNA for the CDR3: TGTGCCAGCACAAGGGGTACTGAAGCTTTCTTT. This chain joins TRBV6-6 and TRBJ1-1; TRBD1 might be the D (5 bases). Germline CDR1 reads MNHNY; CDR2 reads SVGAGI (reference sequence). V shed 7 bases and J shed 5 bases, with 8 bases lying between them. The CDR3 covers 11 residues.